This TCR beta chain was obtained from a study of control samples from healthy donors and cancer patients. This CDR3 is built from 13 residues. Germline values: CDR1 GTSNPN, CDR2 SVGIG (reference sequence). V gave up 0 bases and J gave up 7 bases, with 9 bases separating them. Generated by immunoSEQ multiplex PCR, the TCRdb table keeps only in-frame clones and is missing some. This table holds approximately 97,000 clones, approximately 90% found once. The rearrangement joins TRBV30 to TRBJ2-2; D is unresolved. This TCR came from a woman aged 18-29 years in good health. The specimen sequenced was blood. In DNA, the CDR3 is TGTGCCTGGAGTGTCCTTTGGGGCGGGGAGCTGTTTTTT. This codes for CAWSVLWGGELFF.